The TCR beta chain under discussion was sequenced for a study of circulating and synovial CD4+ cells in juvenile arthritis. Notes on the study in general: Diversity here was lower than in bulk blood CD4 cells. Circulating pathogenic-like lymphocytes shared a substantially higher fraction of CDR3 sequences with synovium than bulk blood.

CDR1 is MNHEY, CDR2 SMNVEV, per germline (reference sequence). This CDR3 comprises 15 residues. The V gene lost 4 bases and the J gene lost 1 base, with 13 bases spanning the gap. As to this clone: What it recognizes is unknown.

The method was immunoSEQ multiplex PCR; TCRdb's version includes in-frame clones alone and lacks a portion of them. The sample lists about 33,000 clones, roughly 96% occurring once. The chain joins TRBV27 to TRBJ1-1; D is uncertain. The sample taken for sequencing was CD4+ T cells from blood. This TCR derives from a human donor with juvenile idiopathic arthritis. The CDR3 DNA sequence: TGTGCCAGCAGTTCCCGACAACTTGAGAACACTGAAGCTTTCTTT. Protein product: CASSSRQLENTEAFF.